The subject of this entry is one TCR beta chain. Method: immunoSEQ multiplex PCR; TCRdb's copy keeps in-frame clones and lacks some. Of 120,000 or so clones in the sample, 80% to 95% were seen once. The data derive from a study of T cell changes during pregnancy in multiple sclerosis. The receptor comes from a female donor with multiple sclerosis, enrolled in a pregnancy study. Sequencing was performed on peripheral blood, taken before pregnancy.

For the CDR3, the DNA is TGTGCCAGCAGTTGGAGGGGCGAGAGCACAGATACGCAGTATTTT. Its protein product is CASSWRGESTDTQYF. The chain uses TRBV28 and TRBJ2-3, with D perhaps TRBD2 (6 bases). V was pared by 4 bases and J by 0 bases, with 11 bases between. The V gene's germline CDR1 is MDHEN and CDR2 SYDVKM. The CDR3 sequence is 15 residues long.